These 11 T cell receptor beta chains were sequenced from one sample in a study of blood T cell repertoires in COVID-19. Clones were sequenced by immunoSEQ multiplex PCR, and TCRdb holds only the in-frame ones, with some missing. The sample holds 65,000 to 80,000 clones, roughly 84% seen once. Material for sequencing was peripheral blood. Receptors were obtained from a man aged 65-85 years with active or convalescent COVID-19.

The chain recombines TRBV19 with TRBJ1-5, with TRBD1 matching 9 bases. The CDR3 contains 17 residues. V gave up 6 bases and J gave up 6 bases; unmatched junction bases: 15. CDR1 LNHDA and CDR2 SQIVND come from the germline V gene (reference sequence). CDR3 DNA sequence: TGTGCCAGTAGGCCGGGACAGGGTGGGTCTTGGTCTCAGCCCCAGCATTTT. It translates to CASRPGQGGSWSQPQHF.

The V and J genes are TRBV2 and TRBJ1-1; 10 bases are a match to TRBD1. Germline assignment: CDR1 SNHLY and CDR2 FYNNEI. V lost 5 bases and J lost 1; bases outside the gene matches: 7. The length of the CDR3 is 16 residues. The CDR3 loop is CASSSPGQGPNTEAFF. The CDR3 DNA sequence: TGTGCCAGCAGTTCCCCGGGACAGGGGCCGAACACTGAAGCTTTCTTT. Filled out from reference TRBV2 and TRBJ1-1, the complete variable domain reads EPEVTQTPSHQVTQMGQEVILRCVPISNHLYFYWYRQILGQKVEFLVSFYNNEISEKSEIFDDQFSVERPDGSNFTLKIRSTKLEDSAMYFCASSSPGQGPNTEAFFGQGTRLTVV.

CDR3: CASSRLIQDTQYF. The CDR3 DNA reads as TGTGCCAGTAGTCGACTAATTCAAGATACGCAGTATTTT. The chain combines TRBV19 with TRBJ2-3, with D perhaps TRBD2 (5 bases). CDR3 size: 13 residues. CDR1 LNHDA and CDR2 SQIVND come from the germline V gene (reference sequence). Trimming removed 5 bases from V and 5 bases from J, with 11 bases in between.

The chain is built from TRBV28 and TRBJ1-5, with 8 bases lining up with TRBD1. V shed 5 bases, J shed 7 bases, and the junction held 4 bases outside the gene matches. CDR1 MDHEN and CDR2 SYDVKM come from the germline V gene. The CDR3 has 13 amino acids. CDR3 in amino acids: CASSDRGKQPQHF. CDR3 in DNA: TGTGCCAGCAGTGACAGGGGAAAACAGCCCCAGCATTTT.

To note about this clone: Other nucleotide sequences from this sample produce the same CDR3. DNA of the CDR3: TGTGCCATCAGTGGACTAGCGGAGGCCTCTGGGGCCAACGTCCTGACTTTC. It specifies CAISGLAEASGANVLTF. The V call is TRBV10-3, the J call TRBJ2-6; 9 bases align to TRBD2. This CDR3 is 17 amino acids long. Germline assignment: CDR1 ENHRY and CDR2 SYGVKD. V shed 4 bases, J shed 0 bases, and the junction held 4 bases outside the gene matches.

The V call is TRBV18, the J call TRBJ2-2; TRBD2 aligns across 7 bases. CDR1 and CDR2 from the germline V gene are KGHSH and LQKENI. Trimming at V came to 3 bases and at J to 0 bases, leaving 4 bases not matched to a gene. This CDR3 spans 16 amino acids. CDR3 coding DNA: TGTGCCAGCTCACCGCGGGGGACCTCGAACACCGGGGAGCTGTTTTTT. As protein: CASSPRGTSNTGELFF.

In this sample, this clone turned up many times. The CDR3 reads CASSSLPGLAAIDTQYF. CDR3 sequence (DNA): TGTGCCAGCAGCTCCCTGCCGGGACTAGCGGCCATCGATACGCAGTATTTT. The chain links TRBV7-2 to TRBJ2-3; 11 nucleotides align to TRBD2. In germline, CDR1 is SGHTA, CDR2 FQGNSA. The CDR3 totals 17 residues. Trimming at V came to 4 bases and at J to 6 bases, leaving 12 bases not matched to a gene.

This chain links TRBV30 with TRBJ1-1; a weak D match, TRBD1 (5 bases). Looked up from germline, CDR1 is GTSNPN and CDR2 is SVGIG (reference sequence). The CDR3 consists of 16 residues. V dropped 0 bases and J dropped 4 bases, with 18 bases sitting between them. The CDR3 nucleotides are TGTGCCTGGAGTGTACCTGGAGGGACCCCCGGCACTGAAGCTTTCTTT. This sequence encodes CAWSVPGGTPGTEAFF.

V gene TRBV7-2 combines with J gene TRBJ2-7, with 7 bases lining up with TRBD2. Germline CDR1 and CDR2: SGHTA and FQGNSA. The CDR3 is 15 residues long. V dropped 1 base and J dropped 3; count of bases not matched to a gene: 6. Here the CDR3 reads CASSLGASGFYEQYF. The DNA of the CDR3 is TGTGCCAGCAGCTTAGGGGCTAGCGGATTCTACGAGCAGTACTTC.

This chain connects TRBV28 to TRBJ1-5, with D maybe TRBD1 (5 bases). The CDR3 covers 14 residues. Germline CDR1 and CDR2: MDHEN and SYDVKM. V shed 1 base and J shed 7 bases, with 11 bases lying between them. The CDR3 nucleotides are TGTGCCAGCAGTTTATCGGGGGGTAGACAGCCCCAGCATTTT. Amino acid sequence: CASSLSGGRQPQHF.

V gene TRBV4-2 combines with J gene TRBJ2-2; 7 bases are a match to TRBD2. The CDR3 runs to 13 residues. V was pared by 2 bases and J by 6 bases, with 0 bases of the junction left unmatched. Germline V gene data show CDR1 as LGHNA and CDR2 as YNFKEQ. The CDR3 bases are TGTGCCAGCAGCCAACGGGGGGCCGGGGAGCTGTTTTTT. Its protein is CASSQRGAGELFF.